The 14 T cell receptor beta chains below were found in one sample sequenced in a study of blood T cells in healthy people across ages. PCR was performed a second time for roughly 7 to 12 cycles using a sample-barcoded 5' primer and a J-beta primer mix. In TCRdb, the 5' RACE reads were re-called with MiXCR into one record per CDR3 protein. The sample contains about 1.8 million distinct CDR3 sequences, around 48% of which appear only once. The sample was blood. These receptors came from a woman aged 40 to 50 in good health.

The chain has TRBV28 and TRBJ2-5, with D unresolved. The CDR3 has 15 amino acids. Per germline, CDR1 MDHEN and CDR2 SYDVKM. V was shortened by 7 bases and J by 5 bases, with 20 bases between the two germline ends. Written as DNA, the CDR3 is TGTGCCAGCACCCAAGTGAGACAATACGGGGAGACCCAGTACTTC. The encoded protein is CASTQVRQYGETQYF. Based on the CDR3 plus reference TRBV28 and TRBJ2-5, the full variable domain is DVKVTQSSRYLVKRTGEKVFLECVQDMDHENMFWYRQDPGLGLRLIYFSYDVKMKEKGDIPEGYSVSREKKERFSLILESASTNQTSMYLCASTQVRQYGETQYFGPGTRLLVL.

In the case of this clonotype: The junction and the germline gene differ at one end; a read error may be behind it. The chain couples TRBV4-2 to TRBJ1-4; D may be TRBD1 (5 bases). CDR1 and CDR2 from the germline V gene are LGHNA and YNFKEQ. The CDR3 loop spans 17 amino acids. CDR3 region: CASSRRDRGDSGERLFF. The CDR3 DNA reads TGTGCCAGCAGCCGCCGGGACCGGGGGGACTCGGGTGAAAGACTGTTTTTT.

The chain employs TRBV12-3 or TRBV12-4 and TRBJ2-5; maybe TRBD2 (6 bases). V lost 0 bases and J 0 bases, leaving 11 bases between the germline ends. This CDR3 contains 16 residues. CDR3 sequence reads: CASSLAQGGNQETQYF. For the CDR3, the DNA is TGTGCCAGCAGTTTAGCGCAGGGAGGAAACCAAGAGACCCAGTACTTC.

In the case of this clonotype: At one end the junction does not follow the germline gene, possibly because of a read error. The chain links TRBV5-6 to TRBJ1-2; 8 positions match TRBD1. There are 15 residues in the CDR3. Germline V gene sequence: CDR1 SGHDT, CDR2 YYEEEE. The chain's CDR3 is CASRTPGTGNYGNTF. CDR3 DNA sequence: TGTGCCAGCAGGACTCCCGGGACAGGAAACTATGGCAACACCTTC.

There are a few counts of this clonotype. The gene calls are TRBV28 and TRBJ2-7; D is uncertain. The CDR3 consists of 14 residues. With 0 bases removed from V and 5 bases from J, the gap between germline ends came to 11 bases. CDR1 and CDR2 from the germline V gene are MDHEN and SYDVKM. The CDR3 region is CASSLWGGVHEQYF. In DNA form, the CDR3 reads TGTGCCAGCAGTTTATGGGGTGGGGTCCACGAGCAGTACTTC.

This clonotype appeared a few times. This chain uses TRBV3-1 with TRBJ2-1; 7 bases are shared with TRBD2. The V gene end was trimmed by 1 base and the J gene end by 0 bases; junction bases not matched to a gene: 6. Germline V gives CDR1 LGHDT, CDR2 YNNKEL (reference sequence). This CDR3 has 17 residues. In DNA, the CDR3 is TGTGCCAGCAGCCAAGCCTGGACTAGTTCCTCCTACAATGAGCAGTTCTTC. It yields the protein CASSQAWTSSSYNEQFF.

This clonotype was counted a few times. This sequence joins TRBV5-6 and TRBJ2-5; D remains ambiguous. The germline V gene encodes CDR1 SGHDT and CDR2 YYEEEE. The CDR3 contains 15 residues. Trimming removed 0 bases at V and 5 bases at J, with 14 bases between. This CDR3 reads CASSLGIMIRETQYF. The DNA for the CDR3 is TGTGCCAGCAGCTTGGGAATCATGATTCGCGAGACCCAGTACTTC. Drawing the rest from reference TRBV5-6 and TRBJ2-5, the complete variable domain is DAGVTQSPTHLIKTRGQQVTLRCSPKSGHDTVSWYQQALGQGPQFIFQYYEEEERQRGNFPDRFSGHQFPNYSSELNVNALLLGDSALYLCASSLGIMIRETQYFGPGTRLLVL.

The CDR3 region has the DNA TGTGCCAGCAGATTTACTAGCGGGGGGACCAAAAACATTCAGTACTTC. This codes for CASRFTSGGTKNIQYF. The chain couples TRBV27 to TRBJ2-4, with 12 positions matching TRBD2. The CDR3 length is 16 residues. The germline V gene encodes CDR1 MNHEY and CDR2 SMNVEV (reference sequence). The ends lost 6 bases at V and 2 bases at J; junction bases unmatched: 5.

This clonotype turned up a few times. This sequence joins TRBV7-2 and TRBJ1-4; no clear D. Germline lookup yields CDR1 SGHTA and CDR2 FQGNSA. The CDR3 extends over 15 amino acids. V was pared by 0 bases and J by 4 bases, with 9 bases between. Here the CDR3 reads CASSLAATVNEKLFF. The CDR3 bases are TGTGCCAGCAGCTTAGCTGCCACAGTTAATGAAAAACTGTTTTTT.

This clonotype has just a few counts. J is TRBJ2-1 and V is TRBV5-5, with a weak D call TRBD1 (6 bases). The V end lost 4 bases, the J end lost 3 bases, and 14 bases lay between the germline ends. The CDR3 length is 15 residues. Per germline, CDR1 SGHKS and CDR2 YYEKEE (reference sequence). For the CDR3, the DNA is TGTGCCAGCAGCAACACAGGGACGCTCTACAATGAGCAGTTCTTC. Amino acid sequence: CASSNTGTLYNEQFF. The full variable domain, completed using reference TRBV5-5 and TRBJ2-1, is DAGVTQSPTHLIKTRGQQVTLRCSPISGHKSVSWYQQVLGQGPQFIFQYYEKEERGRGNFPDRFSARQFPNYSSELNVNALLLGDSALYLCASSNTGTLYNEQFFGPGTRLTVL.

The V call is TRBV20-1, the J call TRBJ1-2; a possible D gene is TRBD1 (6 bases). Trimming removed 3 bases at V and 0 bases at J, with 11 bases between. Germline values: CDR1 DFQATT, CDR2 SNEGSKA (reference sequence). The CDR3 length is 14 residues. The CDR3 here is CSARGRGTNYGYTF. The DNA of the CDR3 is TGCAGTGCTAGGGGCAGGGGAACTAACTATGGCTACACCTTC.

With regard to this clonotype: One junction end disagrees with the germline gene, perhaps due to a read error. The V and J genes are TRBV6-6 and TRBJ1-1, with TRBD1 as a possible D gene (5 bases). CDR1 and CDR2 (germline): MNHNY, SVGAGI (reference sequence). The CDR3 has 14 amino acids. CDR3 coding DNA: TGTACCAGCACCGCGGACACGCTGCGGGCTGAAGCTTTCTTT. As protein: CTSTADTLRAEAFF.

The rearrangement joins TRBV4-3 to TRBJ1-6; D uncertain. Germline values: CDR1 LGHNA, CDR2 YSLEER. This CDR3 has 15 residues. V lost 0 bases, J lost 11 bases, and 14 bases lay in between. In nucleotides, the CDR3 is TGCGCCAGCAGCCAAGATGAGCTAACGATGGCACCCCTCCACTTT. It encodes CASSQDELTMAPLHF.

The chain couples TRBV4-1 to TRBJ2-1; TRBD2 matches at 8 bases. The last part of the DNA fits TRBJ2-7 better; the J call may be wrong. Germline CDR1 MGHRA, CDR2 YSYEKL. This CDR3 has 18 residues. The CDR3 here is CASSQEGPAGASYNEQYF. The CDR3 nucleotides are TGCGCCAGCAGCCAAGAGGGCCCAGCGGGGGCCTCCTACAATGAGCAGTACTTC.